These T cell receptor delta chains were read from a single sample in a study of in vitro expanded adult blood gammadelta T cells. TCRdb used CATT to re-call clones from the 5' RACE reads. The sample lists about 570 delta-chain clones; approximately 27% were seen once. No antigen has been identified for these receptors. The sequences come from gamma-delta T cells from peripheral blood expanded in culture, collected from an in vitro culture stimulated with zoledronate. All receptors derive from an adult in good health. CDR3s include the opening cysteine and the closing phenylalanine or tryptophan.

v_call: TRDV2
j_call: TRDJ1
cdr3_aa: CACDTWGPNTDKLIF

v_call: TRDV2
j_call: TRDJ1
cdr3_aa: CACDSLGLPTPGDPKLIF

v_call: TRDV1
j_call: TRDJ2
cdr3_aa: CALGEYPTHTGYWGIQTALTAQLFF

v_call: TRDV2
j_call: TRDJ3
cdr3_aa: CACDTLGGSSWDTRQMFF

v_call: TRDV2
j_call: TRDJ1
cdr3_aa: CACDTVAPIQDTDKLIF

v_call: TRDV2
j_call: TRDJ2
cdr3_aa: CACDSITGGYALTAQLFF

v_call: TRDV2
j_call: TRDJ1
cdr3_aa: CACDRVPGGQYTDKLIF

v_call: TRDV2
j_call: TRDJ1
cdr3_aa: CACDRLPTLVLGDSHTDKLIF

v_call: TRDV2
j_call: TRDJ1
cdr3_aa: CACEKLGTGPYKGTDKLIF

v_call: TRDV2
j_call: TRDJ1
cdr3_aa: CACDSLLLGDYTDKLIF

v_call: TRDV2
j_call: TRDJ1
cdr3_aa: CACDTVGIGDKLIF

v_call: TRDV2
j_call: TRDJ1
cdr3_aa: CACDTVLGDTRATDKLIF

v_call: TRDV2
j_call: TRDJ3
cdr3_aa: CACDTVLGDTPTWDTRQMFF

v_call: TRDV2
j_call: TRDJ1
cdr3_aa: CACDTLGAQPLYTDKLIF

v_call: TRDV1
j_call: TRDJ1
cdr3_aa: CALGPRHFLNKLIF

v_call: TRDV2
j_call: TRDJ1
cdr3_aa: CACDKLGDTGTDKLIF

v_call: TRDV2
j_call: TRDJ3
cdr3_aa: CACDTLGDSSSWDTRQMFF

v_call: TRDV2
j_call: TRDJ1
cdr3_aa: CACEDLAGGDTDKLIF

v_call: TRDV2
j_call: TRDJ1
cdr3_aa: CACDGLGDPHTDKLIF

v_call: TRDV2
j_call: TRDJ1
cdr3_aa: CACDTVWDTGADKLIF

v_call: TRDV2
j_call: TRDJ1
cdr3_aa: CACDTLSGDTQYTDKLIF

v_call: TRDV2
j_call: TRDJ1
cdr3_aa: CACDTLLLGEKYTDKLIF

v_call: TRDV2
j_call: TRDJ1
cdr3_aa: CACDYTGGSPIVVGTDKLIF

v_call: TRDV2
j_call: TRDJ2
cdr3_aa: CACDSLLGETPHQTSLTAQLFF

v_call: TRDV2
j_call: TRDJ3
cdr3_aa: CACDTVMGATRGDTRQMFF

v_call: TRDV1
j_call: TRDJ1
cdr3_aa: CALGDLEMIPRLGGPSVYTDKLIF

v_call: TRDV2
j_call: TRDJ1
cdr3_aa: CACDTVRVLHAGPDTDKLIF

v_call: TRDV2
j_call: TRDJ1
cdr3_aa: CACDTMVLGTYTDKLIF

v_call: TRDV2
j_call: TRDJ1
cdr3_aa: CACDKVGDTPRTDKLIF

v_call: TRDV2
j_call: TRDJ1
cdr3_aa: CACDLLGVPTPKYTDKLIF

v_call: TRDV2
j_call: TRDJ3
cdr3_aa: CACDTVSVLGDTESWDTRQMFF

v_call: TRDV2
j_call: TRDJ1
cdr3_aa: CACDTVQLGDTARLIF

v_call: TRDV2
j_call: TRDJ1
cdr3_aa: CACDTLIDQYTDKLIF

v_call: TRDV2
j_call: TRDJ3
cdr3_aa: CACDTLDTGGPLPPSWDTRQMFF

v_call: TRDV2
j_call: TRDJ3
cdr3_aa: CACDTVAPTGGRSWDTRQMFF

v_call: TRDV2
j_call: TRDJ1
cdr3_aa: CACDRLGDRDTDKLIF

v_call: TRDV2
j_call: TRDJ1
cdr3_aa: CACDTVQTGGPYTDKLIF

v_call: TRDV2
j_call: TRDJ3
cdr3_aa: CACDLTGGYGSWDTRQMFF

v_call: TRDV2
j_call: TRDJ1
cdr3_aa: CACDTLERGYLGGTDKLIF

v_call: TRDV2
j_call: TRDJ1
cdr3_aa: CACDSLGEINTDKLIF

v_call: TRDV2
j_call: TRDJ2
cdr3_aa: CACDTVTGGYVTAQLFF

v_call: TRDV2
j_call: TRDJ1
cdr3_aa: CACDTVGDKSADKLIF

v_call: TRDV2
j_call: TRDJ1
cdr3_aa: CACDLLPGGYRNDKLIF

v_call: TRDV2
j_call: TRDJ3
cdr3_aa: CACDTPGGYRSWDTRQMFF

v_call: TRDV2
j_call: TRDJ1
cdr3_aa: CACDTLIDQYTDKLIF

v_call: TRDV2
j_call: TRDJ1
cdr3_aa: CACDTVRTGGYSDVPDKLIF